Ten or more counts support the clone carrying this T cell receptor (beta chain). Its antigen remains unidentified. For the unsorted libraries, 2 million PBMCs stored at -80 C served as input. In every sequencing run, more than 180 million TCR-beta sequences were generated from 15-18 subjects. Each CDR3 protein gets one entry after TCRdb re-called the 5' RACE reads with MiXCR. The sample consists of about 20,000 distinct CDR3 sequences, 2% to 3% of them appearing once. This entry is derived from a study of neurological immune-mediated disorders. Findings of the study overall: For the multiple sclerosis repertoire cluster, no association with any clinical or MRI feature was found.

The CDR3 consists of 14 residues. After removal of 5 bases from V and 8 bases from J, the junction contained 11 bases not matched to a gene. CDR1 is LGHDT and CDR2 is YNNKEL in the germline V gene (reference sequence). What was sequenced was PBMCs. This sequence joins TRBV3-1 and TRBJ1-1, with 7 positions matching TRBD1. The TCR comes from a woman between 18 and 30 years old with multiple sclerosis. CDR3 residues: CASSERTGREEAFF. CDR3 sequence (DNA): TGTGCCAGCAGCGAGAGGACAGGCCGGGAAGAAGCTTTCTTT.